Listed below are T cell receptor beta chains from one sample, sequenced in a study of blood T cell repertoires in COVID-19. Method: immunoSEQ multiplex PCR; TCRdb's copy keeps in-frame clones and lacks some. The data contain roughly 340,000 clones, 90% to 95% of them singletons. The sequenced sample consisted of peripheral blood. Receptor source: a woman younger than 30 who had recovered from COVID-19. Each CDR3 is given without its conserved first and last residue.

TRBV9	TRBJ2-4	ASSVGGTGINIQY
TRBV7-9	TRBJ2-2	ASSSQRGSNTGELF
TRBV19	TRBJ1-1	ASYSGTEAF
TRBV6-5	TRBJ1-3	ASSHRTPLGNTIY
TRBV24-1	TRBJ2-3	ATSDSVTESTDTQY
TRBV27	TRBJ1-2	ASSFTGTGYT
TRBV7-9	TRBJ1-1	ASSAGTGAFLPLITEAF
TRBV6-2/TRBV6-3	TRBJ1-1	ASSLEDMNTEAF
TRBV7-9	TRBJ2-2	ASSSTSGSPTGELF
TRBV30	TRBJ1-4	AWSRAARGEKLF
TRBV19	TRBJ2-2	ASSIPAGTGELF
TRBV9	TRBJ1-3	ASSVPGADTIY
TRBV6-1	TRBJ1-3	ASSVGQGLSYGNTIY
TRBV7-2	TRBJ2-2	ASRPKRLLDRTGELF
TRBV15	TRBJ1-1	ATSRATGRAF
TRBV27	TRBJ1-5	ASSSLSGTLYSNQPQH
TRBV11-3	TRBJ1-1	ASSLEGTGGGRTEAF
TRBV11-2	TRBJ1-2	ASNLIRTDRGYGYT
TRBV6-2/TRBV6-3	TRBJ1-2	ASSYRQYGYT
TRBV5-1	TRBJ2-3	ASSLWGTSGKKGGSDTQY
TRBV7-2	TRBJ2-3	ASSLSGTSGGTDTQY
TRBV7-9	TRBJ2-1	ASSSAGTSGEQF
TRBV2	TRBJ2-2	ASSGHVNTGELF
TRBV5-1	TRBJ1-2	ASSLDGFSGYT
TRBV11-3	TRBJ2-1	ASSLGHNEQF
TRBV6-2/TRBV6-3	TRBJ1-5	ASSLAGYNQPQH
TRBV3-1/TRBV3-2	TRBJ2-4	ASSAYSPICKENIQY
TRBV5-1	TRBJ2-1	ASSSPGGTSVYEQF
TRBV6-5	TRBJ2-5	ASRGLGRGLETQY
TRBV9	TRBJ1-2	ASSVLGQGNGYT
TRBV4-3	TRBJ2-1	ASSPEPPSGTRGGDEQF
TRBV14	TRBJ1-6	ASSPTGVTPLH
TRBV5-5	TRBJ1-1	ASSLWDRVSRNTEAF
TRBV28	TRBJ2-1	ASSLYSGLAGVNEQF
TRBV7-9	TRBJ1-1	ASSSQAGRYTEAF
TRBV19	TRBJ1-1	ASSTQGADIPEAF
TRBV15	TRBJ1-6	ATSRDQGRNSPLH
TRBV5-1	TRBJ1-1	ASSLGTGGTEAF
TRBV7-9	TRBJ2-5	ASSQWTGEETQY
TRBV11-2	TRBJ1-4	ASSGGTGRTNEKLF
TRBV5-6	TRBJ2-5	ASSLPFQREVTQY
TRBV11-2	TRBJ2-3	ASSLVGTGRDTQY
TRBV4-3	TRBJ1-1	ASSYEGGAGEAF
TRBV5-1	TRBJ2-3	ASSLRPQGQQDTQY
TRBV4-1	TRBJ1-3	ASSQGTASGNTIY
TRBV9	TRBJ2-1	ASSPRLGSYNEQF
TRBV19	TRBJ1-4	ASSRLRGVNEKLF
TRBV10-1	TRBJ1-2	ASSDLKGYGPDGYT